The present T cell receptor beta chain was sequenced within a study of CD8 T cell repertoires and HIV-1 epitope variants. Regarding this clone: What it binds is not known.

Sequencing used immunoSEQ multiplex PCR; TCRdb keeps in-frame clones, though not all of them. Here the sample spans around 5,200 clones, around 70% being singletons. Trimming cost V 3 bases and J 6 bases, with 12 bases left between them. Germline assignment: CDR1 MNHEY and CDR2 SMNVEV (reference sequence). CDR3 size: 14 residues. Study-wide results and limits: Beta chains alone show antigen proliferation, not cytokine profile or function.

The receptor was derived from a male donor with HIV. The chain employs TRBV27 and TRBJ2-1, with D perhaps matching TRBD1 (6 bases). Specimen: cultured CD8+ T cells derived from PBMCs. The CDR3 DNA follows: TGTGCCAGCAGTTTTCTGGGGGCTATCAATGAGCAGTTCTTC. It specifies CASSFLGAINEQFF.